This TCR beta chain was obtained from a study of early T cells in non-severe SARS-CoV-2 infection. TCRdb analysed the 5' RACE reads with MiXCR anew, one entry per CDR3 protein. The sample carries about 50,000 distinct CDR3 sequences, around 9.6% recorded once. This clonotype occurred a few times. The receptor comes from an adult who was a healthcare worker with PCR-confirmed SARS-CoV-2 infection or an uninfected control (not recorded which). This specimen was whole blood, taken at baseline.

CDR3 coding DNA: TGCAGTGCTAGAGCTAGCGAGACAGATACGCAGTATTTT. Its protein is CSARASETDTQYF. The V call is TRBV20-1, the J call TRBJ2-3, with D possibly being TRBD2 (6 bases). Germline CDR1 is DFQATT and CDR2 is SNEGSKA (reference sequence). This CDR3 contains 13 residues. Trimming took 1 base from V and 3 from J, leaving 8 bases between them.